This record looks at one T cell receptor (beta chain) sequence and its context. The antigen is unknown. In the PCR, 60 Vbeta and 13 Jbeta primers were used. Measured with immunoSEQ multiplex PCR; TCRdb has only the in-frame clones, and not every one. This table holds 100,000 to 150,000 clones, roughly 74% found once. The record originates from a study of cytomegalovirus exposure and HLA in healthy donors. Regarding the study as a whole: In a later analysis, DRB1 alleles had the most associated TCRs; HLA-C alleles the fewest.

The donors gave bone marrow, and they were healthy. Germline CDR1 SGHNT, CDR2 YYREEE (reference sequence). CDR3 size: 15 residues. Trimming cost V 0 bases and J 0 bases, with 10 bases left between them. This chain links TRBV5-4 with TRBJ2-7; tentative D call: TRBD1 (5 bases). The sequence came from a woman in her forties or fifties in good health and CMV-seropositive. Input material: PBMCs. The CDR3 protein is CASSLDRFVSYEQYF. The CDR3 bases are TGTGCCAGCAGCTTGGACAGGTTTGTCTCCTACGAGCAGTACTTC.